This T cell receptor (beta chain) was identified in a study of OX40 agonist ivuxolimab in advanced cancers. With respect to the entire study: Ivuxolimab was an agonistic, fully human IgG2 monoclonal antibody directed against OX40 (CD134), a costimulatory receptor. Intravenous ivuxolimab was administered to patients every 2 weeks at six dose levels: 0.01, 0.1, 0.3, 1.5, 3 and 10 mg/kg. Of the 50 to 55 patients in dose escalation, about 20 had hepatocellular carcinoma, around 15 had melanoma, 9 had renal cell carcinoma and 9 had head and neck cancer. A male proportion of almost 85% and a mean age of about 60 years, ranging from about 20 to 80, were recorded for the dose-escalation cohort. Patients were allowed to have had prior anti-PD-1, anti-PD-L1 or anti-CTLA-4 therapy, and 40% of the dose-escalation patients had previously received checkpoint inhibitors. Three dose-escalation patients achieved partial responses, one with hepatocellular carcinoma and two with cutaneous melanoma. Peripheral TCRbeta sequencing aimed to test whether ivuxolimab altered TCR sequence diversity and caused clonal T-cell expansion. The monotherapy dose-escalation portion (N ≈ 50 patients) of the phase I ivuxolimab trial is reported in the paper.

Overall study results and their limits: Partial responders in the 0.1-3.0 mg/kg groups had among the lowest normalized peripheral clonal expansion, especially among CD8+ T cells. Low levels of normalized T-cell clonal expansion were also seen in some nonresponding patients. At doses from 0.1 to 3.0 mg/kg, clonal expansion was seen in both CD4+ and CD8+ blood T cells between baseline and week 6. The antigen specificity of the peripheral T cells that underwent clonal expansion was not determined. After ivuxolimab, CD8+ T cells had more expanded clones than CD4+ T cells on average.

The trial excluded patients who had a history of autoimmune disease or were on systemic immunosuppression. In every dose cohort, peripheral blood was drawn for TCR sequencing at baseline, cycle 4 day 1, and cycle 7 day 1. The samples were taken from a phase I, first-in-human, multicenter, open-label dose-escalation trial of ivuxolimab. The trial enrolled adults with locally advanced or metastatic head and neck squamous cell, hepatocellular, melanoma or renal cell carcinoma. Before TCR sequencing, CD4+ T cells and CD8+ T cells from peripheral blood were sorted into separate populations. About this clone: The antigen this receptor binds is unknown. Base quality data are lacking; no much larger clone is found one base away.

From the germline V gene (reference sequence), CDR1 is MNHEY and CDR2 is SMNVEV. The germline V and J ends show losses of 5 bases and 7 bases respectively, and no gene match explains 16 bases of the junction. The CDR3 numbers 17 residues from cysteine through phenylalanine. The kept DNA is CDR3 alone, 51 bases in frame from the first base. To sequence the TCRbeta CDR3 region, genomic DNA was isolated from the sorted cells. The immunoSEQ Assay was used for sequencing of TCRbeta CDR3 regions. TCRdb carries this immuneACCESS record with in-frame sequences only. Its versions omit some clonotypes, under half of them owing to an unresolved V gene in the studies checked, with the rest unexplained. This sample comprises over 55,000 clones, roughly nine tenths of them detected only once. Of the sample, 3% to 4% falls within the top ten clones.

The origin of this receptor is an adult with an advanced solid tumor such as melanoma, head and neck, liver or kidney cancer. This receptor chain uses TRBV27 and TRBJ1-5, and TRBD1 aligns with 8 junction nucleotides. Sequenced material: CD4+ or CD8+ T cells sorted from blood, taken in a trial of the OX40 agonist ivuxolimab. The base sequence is TGTGCCAGCAGTCCCTCTACAGGGGGGGTTTTCAAACAGCCCCAGCATTTT. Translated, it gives CASSPSTGGVFKQPQHF.